The clone carrying this TCR beta chain was counted a few times. This record comes from a study of cytomegalovirus exposure and HLA in healthy donors. This CDR3 is built from 17 residues. The V end was cut by 4 bases, the J end by 1 base, with 14 bases between. CDR1 is MNHNS, CDR2 SASEGT, per germline. This PCR relied on a set of 60 Vbeta primers and 13 Jbeta primers. Method: immunoSEQ multiplex PCR; TCRdb's copy keeps in-frame clones and lacks some. Of fewer than 120,000 clones in the sample, 60% to 85% were seen once. The specimen sequenced was PBMCs. The sequence was collected from a woman aged 25 to 45 in good health and CMV-seronegative. The chain uses TRBV6-1 and TRBJ2-6, with a possible D match to TRBD1 (6 bases). CDR3 loop: CASSGGLWGSGANVLTF. In nucleotides, the CDR3 is TGTGCCAGCAGTGGGGGGCTGTGGGGATCTGGGGCCAACGTCCTGACTTTC.